The T cell receptor beta chain under discussion was sequenced for a study of Ad26.COV2.S vaccination and SARS-CoV-2 variants. Study findings and constraints: With respect to non-spike TCR breadth, vaccine and placebo recipients were similar. Placebo recipients showed lower spike-specific TCR breadth than vaccinees. After vaccination, substantial breadth of spike-specific CD8+ and CD4+ responses was reported.

Concerning this clone: The antigen is undetermined.

Germline values: CDR1 MNHEY, CDR2 SVGAGI. The CDR3 extends over 16 amino acids. V was cut by 0 bases and J by 0 bases, with 9 bases left in between. Data came from immunoSEQ multiplex PCR; TCRdb stores just in-frame clones and leaves some out. Counted here are about 94,000 clones, around 82% occurring once; the ten biggest clones make up about a sixth. V is TRBV6-5 and J is TRBJ2-1, with D possibly TRBD1 on 6 matching bases. This TCR was recovered from a human donor who had recovered from COVID-19. The sequences come from peripheral blood, collected after recovery from COVID-19. The CDR3 coding sequence is TGTGCCAGCAGTTACTCGAGGGGGTTCTCCTACAATGAGCAGTTCTTC. It encodes CASSYSRGFSYNEQFF.